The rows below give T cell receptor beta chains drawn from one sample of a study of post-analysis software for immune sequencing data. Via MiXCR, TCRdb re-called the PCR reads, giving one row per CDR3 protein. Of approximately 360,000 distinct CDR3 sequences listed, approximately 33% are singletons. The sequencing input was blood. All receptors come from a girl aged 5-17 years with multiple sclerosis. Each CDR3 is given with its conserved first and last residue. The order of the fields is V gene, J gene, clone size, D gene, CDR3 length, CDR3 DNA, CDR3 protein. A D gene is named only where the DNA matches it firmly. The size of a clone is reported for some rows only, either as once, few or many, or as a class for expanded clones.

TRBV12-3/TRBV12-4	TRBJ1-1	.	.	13	TGTGCCAGCAGGGGATCTGCTGACACTGAAGCTTTCTTT	CASRGSADTEAFF
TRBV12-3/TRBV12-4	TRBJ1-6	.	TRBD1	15	TGTGCCAGCAGTTTTAACGGACAGGGGGGCTCACCCCTCCACTTT	CASSFNGQGGSPLHF
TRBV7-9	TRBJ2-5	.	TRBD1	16	TGTGCCAGCAGCTTAATTGTCAGGGGGATTCGAGAGACCCAGTACTTC	CASSLIVRGIRETQYF
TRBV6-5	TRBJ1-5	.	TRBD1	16	TGTGCCAGCAGGGTCGGCAGGGGGGCCTACAATCAGCCCCAGCATTTT	CASRVGRGAYNQPQHF
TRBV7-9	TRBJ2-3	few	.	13	TGTGCCAGCAGCTTACCAAGGGGAGATACGCAGTATTTT	CASSLPRGDTQYF
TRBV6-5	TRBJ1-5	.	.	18	TGTACCAGCAGTTACTCGACGGCAGGCTTCATTGGCAATCAGCCCCAGCATTTT	CTSSYSTAGFIGNQPQHF
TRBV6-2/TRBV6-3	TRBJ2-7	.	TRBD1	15	TGTGCCAGCAGTTACGAGACAGGGGTCTCCTACGAGCAGTACTTC	CASSYETGVSYEQYF
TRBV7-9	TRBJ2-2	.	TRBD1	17	TGTGCCAGCAGCTTGCGCTGGGACAGGGGGAACACCGGGGAGCTGTTTTTT	CASSLRWDRGNTGELFF
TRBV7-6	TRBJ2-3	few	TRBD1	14	TGTGCCAGCAGCAGGGGACAGGGGATAGATACGCAGTATTTT	CASSRGQGIDTQYF
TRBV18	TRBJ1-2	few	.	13	TGTGCCAGCTCACCACCGGAGGAGTATGGCTACACCTTC	CASSPPEEYGYTF
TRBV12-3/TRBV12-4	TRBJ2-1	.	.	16	TGTGCCAGCAGTCCCCTCGGGGGCGGGCGCTACAATGAGCAGTTCTTC	CASSPLGGGRYNEQFF
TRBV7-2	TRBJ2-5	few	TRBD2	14	TGTGCCAGCAGCGCTGCTAGCGGGGTGGAGACCCAGTACTTC	CASSAASGVETQYF
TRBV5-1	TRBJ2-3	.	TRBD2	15	TGCGCCAGCAGCTCCCCCGGGGGAGGGACAGATACGCAGTATTTT	CASSSPGGGTDTQYF
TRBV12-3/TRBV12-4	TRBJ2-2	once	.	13	TGTGCCAGCAGTTTAGAAGCCACCGGGGAGCTGTTTTTT	CASSLEATGELFF
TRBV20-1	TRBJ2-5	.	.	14	TGCAGTGCTATTCTCCGGCGGGGACAAGAGACCCAGTACTTC	CSAILRRGQETQYF
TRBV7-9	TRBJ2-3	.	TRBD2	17	TGTGCCAGCAGCCCACCGTTAAGCGGGATCAGCACAGATACGCAGTATTTT	CASSPPLSGISTDTQYF
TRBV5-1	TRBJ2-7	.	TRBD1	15	TGCGCCAGCAGCCCAGGACAGGAAGGGACCTACGAGCAGTACTTC	CASSPGQEGTYEQYF
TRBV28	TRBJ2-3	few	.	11	TGTGCCAGCAGTTTGGGACATACGCAGTATTTT	CASSLGHTQYF